This TCR beta chain was identified during a study of cytomegalovirus exposure and HLA in healthy donors. Study-wide results and limits: Among donors in an Asian-associated ancestry cluster, a later analysis reportedly found fewer N-insertions than the roughly 700-donor mean. Reports credit the classifier with highly specific, highly sensitive diagnosis of cytomegalovirus status. Cytomegalovirus association was listed for 164 TCR beta chains.

The donors comprised healthy bone marrow donors. Comments on this clone: No antigen is known for it.

The PCR ran on 60 Vbeta and 13 Jbeta primers. Repertoires were generated with immunoSEQ multiplex PCR, while TCRdb's copy carries only in-frame clones and drops some. Among some 120,000 clones listed, less than 80% were seen once. Germline lookup yields CDR1 MNHEY and CDR2 SVGAGI. The CDR3 covers 14 residues. The gene calls are TRBV6-5 and TRBJ2-5; TRBD1 aligns across 8 bases. TRBJ2-7 matches the DNA end more closely, so the J call is doubtful. Sequenced: PBMCs. This TCR was recovered from a man in his thirties or forties in good health and CMV-seronegative. CDR3 sequence reads: CASNDGTGYYEQYF. The CDR3 nucleotides read TGTGCCAGCAACGATGGGACAGGATATTACGAGCAGTACTTC.